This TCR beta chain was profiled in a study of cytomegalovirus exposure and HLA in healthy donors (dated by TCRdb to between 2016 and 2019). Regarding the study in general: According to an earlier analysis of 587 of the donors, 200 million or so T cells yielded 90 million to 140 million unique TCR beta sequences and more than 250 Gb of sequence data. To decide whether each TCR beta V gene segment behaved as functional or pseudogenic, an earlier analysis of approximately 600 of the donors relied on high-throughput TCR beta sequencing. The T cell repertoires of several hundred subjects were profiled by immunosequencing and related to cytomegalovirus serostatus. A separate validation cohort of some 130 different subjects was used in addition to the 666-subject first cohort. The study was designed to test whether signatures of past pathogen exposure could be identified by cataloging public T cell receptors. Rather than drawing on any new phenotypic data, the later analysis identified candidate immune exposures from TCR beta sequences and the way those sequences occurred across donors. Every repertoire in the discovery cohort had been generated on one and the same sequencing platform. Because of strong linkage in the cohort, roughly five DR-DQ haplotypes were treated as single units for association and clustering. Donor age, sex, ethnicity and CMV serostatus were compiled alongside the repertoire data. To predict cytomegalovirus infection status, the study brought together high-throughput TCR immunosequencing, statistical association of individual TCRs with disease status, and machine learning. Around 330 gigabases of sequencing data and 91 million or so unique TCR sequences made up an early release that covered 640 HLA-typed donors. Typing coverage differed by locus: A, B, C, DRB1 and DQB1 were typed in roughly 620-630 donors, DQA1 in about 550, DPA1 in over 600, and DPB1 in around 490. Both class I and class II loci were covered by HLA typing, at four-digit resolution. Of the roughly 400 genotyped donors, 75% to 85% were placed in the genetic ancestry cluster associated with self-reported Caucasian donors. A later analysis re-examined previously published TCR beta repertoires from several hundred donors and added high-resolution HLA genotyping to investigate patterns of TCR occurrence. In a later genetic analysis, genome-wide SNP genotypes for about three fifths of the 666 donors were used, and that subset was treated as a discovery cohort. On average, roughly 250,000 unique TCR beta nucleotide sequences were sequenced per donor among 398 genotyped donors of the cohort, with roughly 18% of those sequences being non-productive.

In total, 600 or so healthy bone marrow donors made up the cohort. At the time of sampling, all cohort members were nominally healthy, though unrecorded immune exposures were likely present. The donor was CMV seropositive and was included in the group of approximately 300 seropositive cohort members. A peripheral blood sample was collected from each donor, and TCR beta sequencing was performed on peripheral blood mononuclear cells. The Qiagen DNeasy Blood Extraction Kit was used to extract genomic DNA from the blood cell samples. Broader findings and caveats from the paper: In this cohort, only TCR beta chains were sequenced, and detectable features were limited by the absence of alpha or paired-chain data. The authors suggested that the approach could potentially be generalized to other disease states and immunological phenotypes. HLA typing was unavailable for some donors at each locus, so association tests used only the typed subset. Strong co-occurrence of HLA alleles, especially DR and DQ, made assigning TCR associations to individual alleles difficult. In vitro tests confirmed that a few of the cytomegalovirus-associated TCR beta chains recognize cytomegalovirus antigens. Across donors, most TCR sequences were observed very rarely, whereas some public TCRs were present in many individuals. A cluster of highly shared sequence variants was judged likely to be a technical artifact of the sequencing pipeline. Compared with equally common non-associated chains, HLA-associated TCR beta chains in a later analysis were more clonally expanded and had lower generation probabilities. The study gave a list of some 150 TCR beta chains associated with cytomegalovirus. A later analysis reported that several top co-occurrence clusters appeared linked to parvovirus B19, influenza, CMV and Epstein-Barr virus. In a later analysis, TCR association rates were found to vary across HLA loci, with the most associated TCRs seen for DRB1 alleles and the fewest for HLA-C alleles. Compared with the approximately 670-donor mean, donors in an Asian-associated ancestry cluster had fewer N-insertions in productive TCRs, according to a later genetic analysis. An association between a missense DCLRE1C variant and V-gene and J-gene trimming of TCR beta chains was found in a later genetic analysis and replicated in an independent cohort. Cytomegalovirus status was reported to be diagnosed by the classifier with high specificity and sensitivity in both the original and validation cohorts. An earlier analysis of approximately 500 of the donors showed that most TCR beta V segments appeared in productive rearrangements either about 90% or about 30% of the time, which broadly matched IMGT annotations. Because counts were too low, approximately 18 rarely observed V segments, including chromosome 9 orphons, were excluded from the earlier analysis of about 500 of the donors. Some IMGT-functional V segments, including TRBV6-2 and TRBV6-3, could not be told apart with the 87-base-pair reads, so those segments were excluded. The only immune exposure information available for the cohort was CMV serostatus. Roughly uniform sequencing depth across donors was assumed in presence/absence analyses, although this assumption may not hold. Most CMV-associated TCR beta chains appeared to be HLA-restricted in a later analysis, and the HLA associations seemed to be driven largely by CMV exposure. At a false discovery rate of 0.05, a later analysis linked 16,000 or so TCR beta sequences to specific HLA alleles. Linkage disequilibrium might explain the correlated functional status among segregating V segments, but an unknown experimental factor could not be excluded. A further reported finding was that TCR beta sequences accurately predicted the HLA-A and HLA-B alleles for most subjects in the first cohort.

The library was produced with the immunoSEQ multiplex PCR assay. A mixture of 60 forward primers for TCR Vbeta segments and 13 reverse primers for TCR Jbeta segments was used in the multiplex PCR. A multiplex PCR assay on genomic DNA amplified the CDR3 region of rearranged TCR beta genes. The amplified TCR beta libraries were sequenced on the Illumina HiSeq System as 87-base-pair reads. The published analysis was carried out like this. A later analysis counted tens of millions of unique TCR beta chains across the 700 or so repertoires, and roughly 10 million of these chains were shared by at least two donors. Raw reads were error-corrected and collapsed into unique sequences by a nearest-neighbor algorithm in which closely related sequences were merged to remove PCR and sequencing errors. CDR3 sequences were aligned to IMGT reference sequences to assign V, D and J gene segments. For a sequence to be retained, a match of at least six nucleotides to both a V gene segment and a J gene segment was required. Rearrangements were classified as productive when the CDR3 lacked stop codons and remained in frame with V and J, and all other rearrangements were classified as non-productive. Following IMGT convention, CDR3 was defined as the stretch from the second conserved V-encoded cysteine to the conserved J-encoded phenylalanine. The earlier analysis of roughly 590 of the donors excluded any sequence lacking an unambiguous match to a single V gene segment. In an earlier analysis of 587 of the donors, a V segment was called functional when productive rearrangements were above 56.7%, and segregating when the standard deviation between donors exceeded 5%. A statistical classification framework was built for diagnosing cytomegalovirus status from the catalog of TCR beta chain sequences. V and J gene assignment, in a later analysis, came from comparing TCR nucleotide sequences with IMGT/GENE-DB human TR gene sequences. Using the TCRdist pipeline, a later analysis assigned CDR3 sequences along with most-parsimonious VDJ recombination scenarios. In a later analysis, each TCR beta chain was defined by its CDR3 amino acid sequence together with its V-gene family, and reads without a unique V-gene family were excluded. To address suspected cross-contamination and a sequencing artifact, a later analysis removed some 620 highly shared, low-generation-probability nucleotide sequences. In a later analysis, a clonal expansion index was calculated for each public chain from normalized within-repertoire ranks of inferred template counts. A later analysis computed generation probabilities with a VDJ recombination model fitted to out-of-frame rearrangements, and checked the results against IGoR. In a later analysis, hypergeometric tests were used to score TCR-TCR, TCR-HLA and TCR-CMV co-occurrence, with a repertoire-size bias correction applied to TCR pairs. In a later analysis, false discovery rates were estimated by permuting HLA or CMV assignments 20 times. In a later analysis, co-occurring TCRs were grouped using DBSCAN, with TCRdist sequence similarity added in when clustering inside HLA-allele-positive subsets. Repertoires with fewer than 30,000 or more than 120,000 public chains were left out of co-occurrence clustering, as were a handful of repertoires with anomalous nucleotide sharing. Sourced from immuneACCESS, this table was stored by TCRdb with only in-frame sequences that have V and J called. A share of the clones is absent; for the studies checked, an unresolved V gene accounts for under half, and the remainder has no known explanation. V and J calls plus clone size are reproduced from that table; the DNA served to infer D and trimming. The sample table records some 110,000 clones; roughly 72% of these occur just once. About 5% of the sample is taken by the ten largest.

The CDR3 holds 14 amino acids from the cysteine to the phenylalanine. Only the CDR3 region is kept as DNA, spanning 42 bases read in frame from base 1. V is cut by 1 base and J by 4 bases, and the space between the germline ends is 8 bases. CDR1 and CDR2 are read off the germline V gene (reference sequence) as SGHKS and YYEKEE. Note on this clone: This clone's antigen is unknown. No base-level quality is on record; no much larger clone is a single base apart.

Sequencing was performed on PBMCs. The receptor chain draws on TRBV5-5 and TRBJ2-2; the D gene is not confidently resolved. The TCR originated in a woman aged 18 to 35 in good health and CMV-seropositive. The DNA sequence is TGTGCCAGCAGCTTGTCACAGAGCACCGGGGAGCTGTTTTTT. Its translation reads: CASSLSQSTGELFF.